These 25 T cell receptor beta chains came from one sample sequenced in a study of PD-1 blockade in classical Hodgkin lymphoma. There was relapse after autologous stem cell transplantation in every patient, and there was variation in brentuximab vedotin exposure. The table came from immunoSEQ multiplex PCR; TCRdb's copy has only in-frame clones and leaves some out. Found here are about 84,000 clones, about 89% of them singletons; the top ten hold roughly 21%. Specimen: peripheral blood mononuclear cells (PBMCs), collected at baseline. The receptors shown here come from a human donor with classical Hodgkin lymphoma.

The rearrangement joins TRBV28 to TRBJ1-4; a possible D gene is TRBD1 (6 bases). The V gene lost 6 bases and the J gene lost 7 bases, with 18 bases spanning the gap. The CDR3 has 15 amino acids. Germline loops: CDR1 MDHEN, CDR2 SYDVKM. CDR3 amino acids: CASRQYRGGVEKLFF. For the CDR3, the DNA is TGTGCCAGCAGACAGTATCGGGGGGGCGTTGAAAAACTGTTTTTT.

This clone was picked up one time. The J gene is TRBJ1-1, the V gene TRBV18; tentative D call: TRBD1 (5 bases). This CDR3 is built from 12 residues. CDR1 and CDR2 from the germline V gene are KGHSH and LQKENI. V was cut by 4 bases and J by 5 bases, with 8 bases left in between. The CDR3 nucleotides are TGTGCCAGCTCACGAGGGGATACTGAAGCTTTCTTT. It translates to CASSRGDTEAFF.

The chain recombines TRBV7-2 with TRBJ2-2, with 8 bases fitting TRBD1. Losses at the gene ends were 5 bases for V and 1 base for J; bases not matched to a gene: 3. CDR1 and CDR2 from the germline V gene are SGHTA and FQGNSA. The CDR3 length is 15 residues. The CDR3: CASSRDRRNTGELFF. The CDR3 coding sequence is TGTGCCAGCAGCCGGGACAGGAGGAACACCGGGGAGCTGTTTTTT.

CDR3 coding DNA: TGTGCCAGCAGCCAAGAGACCGAGCAGTACTTC. It codes for CASSQETEQYF. The chain employs TRBV4-2 and TRBJ2-7; D unclear. There are 11 residues in the CDR3. V shed 0 bases and J shed 6 bases, with 3 bases lying between them. Per the germline V gene, CDR1 is LGHNA and CDR2 is YNFKEQ.

The rearrangement joins TRBV7-9 to TRBJ2-7; possible D gene TRBD2, 6 bases. The ends were cut back, 7 bases at V and 5 bases at J, with 15 bases in the middle. The V gene's germline CDR1 is SEHNR and CDR2 FQNEAQ (reference sequence). This CDR3 is 13 amino acids long. The CDR3 reads CASMGNRRDEQYF. CDR3 DNA: TGTGCCAGCATGGGGAACAGGAGGGACGAGCAGTACTTC.

The chain uses TRBV13 and TRBJ2-1, with TRBD2 matching 14 bases. The junction had 9 bases not matched to a gene; V was cut back by 1 base and J by 4 bases. There are 19 residues in the CDR3. CDR1 and CDR2 from the germline V gene are PRHDT and FYEKMQ (reference sequence). The CDR3 DNA reads as TGTGCCAGCAGCTTAGATACCGGACTAGCGGGAGGAACATACAATGAGCAGTTCTTC. Translating it yields CASSLDTGLAGGTYNEQFF.

The V call is TRBV5-5, the J call TRBJ2-3; 13 bases fit TRBD2. V shed 3 bases, J shed 3 bases, and the junction held 13 bases outside the gene matches. CDR3 length: 19 residues. CDR1 and CDR2 from the germline V gene are SGHKS and YYEKEE (reference sequence). The DNA of the CDR3 is TGTGCCAGCAGCTCGGCCACTAGCGGGAGGGCCTTTTGGACAGATACGCAGTATTTT. Translated: CASSSATSGRAFWTDTQYF.

The chain employs TRBV28 and TRBJ1-4, with D possibly matching TRBD1 (6 bases). V lost 2 bases to trimming and J lost 6 bases, with 19 bases between them. The V gene's germline CDR1 is MDHEN and CDR2 SYDVKM. The CDR3 sequence is 17 residues long. The CDR3 here is CASSLRHWGQGYEKLFF. The CDR3 nucleotides read TGTGCCAGCAGTTTACGCCACTGGGGGCAAGGGTATGAAAAACTGTTTTTT.

The chain uses TRBV5-4 and TRBJ2-7, with TRBD1 as a possible D gene (6 bases). CDR3 length: 14 residues. From germline, CDR1 is SGHNT and CDR2 YYREEE (reference sequence). V lost 3 bases, J lost 7 bases, and 17 bases lay in between. The CDR3 protein is CASSSDLQGLEQYF. The CDR3 DNA sequence: TGTGCCAGCAGCTCTGATTTACAGGGCTTGGAGCAGTACTTC.

V is TRBV29-1 and J is TRBJ1-4, with D unresolved. Germline CDR1 and CDR2: SQVTM and ANQGSEA. V dropped 7 bases and J dropped 2 bases, with 14 bases sitting between them. The CDR3 consists of 14 residues. CDR3 nucleotides: TGCAGCGCCGGATCTTTCGGCACTAATGAAAAACTGTTTTTT. The encoded protein is CSAGSFGTNEKLFF. The whole variable domain, remainder taken from reference TRBV29-1 and TRBJ1-4, is SAVISQKPSRDICQRGTSLTIQCQVDSQVTMMFWYRQQPGQSLTLIATANQGSEATYESGFVIDKFPISRPNLTFSTLTVSNMSPEDSSIYLCSAGSFGTNEKLFFGSGTQLSVL.

The J gene is TRBJ2-7, the V gene TRBV28; D perhaps matches TRBD2 (7 bases). V lost 4 bases, J lost 5 bases, and 12 bases lay in between. The germline gives CDR1 MDHEN, CDR2 SYDVKM. This CDR3 comprises 13 residues. The CDR3, as DNA: TGTGCCAGCAGTTCCGAGGGGGGGCACGAGCAGTACTTC. It codes for CASSSEGGHEQYF.

This chain joins TRBV30 and TRBJ2-7; TRBD2 matches at 16 bases. V was pared by 1 base and J by 3 bases, with 6 bases of the junction left unmatched. The length of the CDR3 is 17 residues. Germline CDR1 GTSNPN, CDR2 SVGIG (reference sequence). The CDR3, as DNA: TGTGCCTGGAGTGCCGGGACTAGCGGGAGGGCCTTCTACGAGCAGTACTTC. Its translation is CAWSAGTSGRAFYEQYF.

The V call is TRBV7-2, the J call TRBJ2-5, with 9 bases matching TRBD1. The V gene end was trimmed by 6 bases and the J gene end by 2 bases; junction bases not matched to a gene: 4. From germline, CDR1 is SGHTA and CDR2 FQGNSA. This CDR3 is built from 14 residues. The DNA for the CDR3 is TGTGCCAGCAGATTTGGGACAGGGCAAGAGACCCAGTACTTC. It yields the protein CASRFGTGQETQYF.

The gene calls are TRBV2 and TRBJ2-5; 12 bases match TRBD2. V lost 7 bases to trimming and J lost 4 bases; unmatched junction nucleotides: 4. CDR3 length: 14 amino acids. Germline V gives CDR1 SNHLY, CDR2 FYNNEI. CDR3 bases: TGTGCCAGCACTCCGACTAGCGGGAGAGAGACCCAGTACTTC. Its translation is CASTPTSGRETQYF.

The CDR3 here is CASSIQGASRGNTIYF. Here the CDR3 DNA reads TGTGCCAGTAGTATCCAGGGGGCATCGAGAGGAAACACCATATATTTT. The V gene is TRBV19, the J gene TRBJ1-3; 8 bases line up with TRBD1. V lost 3 bases, J lost 4 bases, and 8 bases stayed unmatched. Germline CDR1 LNHDA, CDR2 SQIVND (reference sequence). This CDR3 comprises 16 residues.

The chain carries TRBV30 and TRBJ1-4; D is perhaps TRBD1 (5 bases). Per the germline V gene, CDR1 is GTSNPN and CDR2 is SVGIG (reference sequence). V was trimmed by 3 bases and J by 6 bases, leaving 38 bases between them. CDR3 length: 22 residues. CDR3 in amino acids: CAWRGAGPTGTETLQRDEKLFF. CDR3 bases: TGTGCCTGGAGAGGGGCGGGACCCACCGGGACGGAAACTCTCCAGAGGGATGAAAAACTGTTTTTT.

This sequence joins TRBV7-9 and TRBJ2-7; D call uncertain. Germline CDR1 SEHNR, CDR2 FQNEAQ (reference sequence). Trimming shortened V by 5 bases and J by 0 bases, and 14 bases separated the two germline ends. This CDR3 comprises 15 residues. Written as DNA, the CDR3 is TGTGCCAGCAGCCCCCTCGGCACCCGCTCCTACGAGCAGTACTTC. This translates into CASSPLGTRSYEQYF.

The genes are TRBV7-2 and TRBJ1-1, with no clear D. Germline CDR1 SGHTA, CDR2 FQGNSA. The CDR3 covers 14 residues. The V and J ends lost 2 bases and 1 base respectively, with 8 bases between them. The CDR3 nucleotides read TGTGCCAGCAGCTTACCGGGAAGGAACACTGAAGCTTTCTTT. It codes for CASSLPGRNTEAFF.

The chain links TRBV11-2 to TRBJ1-3; D not resolved. This CDR3 contains 17 residues. With 5 bases removed from V and 0 bases from J, the gap between germline ends came to 17 bases. Germline V gene lookup returns CDR1 SGHAT and CDR2 FQNNGV. This CDR3 is CASSPRLSAISGNTIYF. CDR3 in DNA: TGTGCCAGCAGCCCCCGGCTCAGCGCAATCTCTGGAAACACCATATATTTT.

This clone came up once. The chain has TRBV29-1 and TRBJ1-1; D is perhaps TRBD1 (6 bases). Trimming pared 7 bases from V and 0 bases from J, leaving 12 bases between. CDR1 and CDR2 (germline): SQVTM, ANQGSEA. The CDR3 has 13 residues. In DNA, the CDR3 is TGCAGCGCCGGACAGAGGTTGAACACTGAAGCTTTCTTT. Protein: CSAGQRLNTEAFF.

This clone showed up just a few times. The V gene is TRBV6-1, the J gene TRBJ2-5, with TRBD1 matching 9 bases. The CDR3 sequence is 15 residues long. CDR1 is MNHNS, CDR2 SASEGT, per germline. The V gene end was trimmed by 6 bases and the J gene end by 5 bases; junction bases not matched to a gene: 10. The CDR3 DNA sequence: TGTGCCAGCAGGGACAGGGGTACCCCACAGGAGACCCAGTACTTC. Residues: CASRDRGTPQETQYF.

This chain connects TRBV27 to TRBJ2-5, with D maybe TRBD1 (6 bases). The CDR3 has 13 residues. V lost 4 bases and J 9 bases, leaving 15 bases between the germline ends. Germline assignment: CDR1 MNHEY and CDR2 SMNVEV (reference sequence). CDR3 region: CASSSTGLWPQYF. The DNA of the CDR3 is TGTGCCAGCAGTTCAACAGGGCTATGGCCCCAGTACTTC.

The rearrangement joins TRBV5-6 to TRBJ1-5, with 10 bases that match TRBD1. Germline CDR1 is SGHDT and CDR2 is YYEEEE. The J segment lost 6 bases and the V segment lost 4 bases, leaving 4 bases of the junction unmatched. The CDR3 consists of 14 residues. The DNA for the CDR3 is TGTGCCAGCAGCCCGGGACAGGGGACTCAGCCCCAGCATTTT. The encoded protein is CASSPGQGTQPQHF.

The chain joins TRBV4-3 to TRBJ1-3; D unclear. The germline CDR1 and CDR2 sequences are LGHNA and YSLEER. V lost 1 base, J lost 5 bases, and 12 bases lay in between. The CDR3 is made up of 15 amino acids. The CDR3 sequence: CASSQVGVGRNTIYF. For the CDR3, the DNA is TGCGCCAGCAGCCAAGTTGGGGTCGGTCGAAACACCATATATTTT.

DNA of the CDR3: TGTGCCAGTGGACCCGGTCACGGGGAGCTGTTTTTT. Its translation is CASGPGHGELFF. The chain employs TRBV19 and TRBJ2-2; no firm D call. This CDR3 comprises 12 residues. Germline V gives CDR1 LNHDA, CDR2 SQIVND (reference sequence). V was cut by 8 bases and J by 7 bases, with 11 bases left in between.